The clone carrying this T cell receptor (beta chain) was seen ten or more times. The data derive from a study of T cells after yellow fever vaccination. Across the whole study: Preparation of the low-cell-number fractions used SMART-Seq v4 Ultra Low Input.

One entry per CDR3 protein results from TCRdb running MiXCR on the 5' RACE reads. The data hold about 160,000 distinct CDR3 sequences, with approximately 6.8% observed a single time. The sequence came from a man between 18 and 29 years old who received the YFV17D yellow fever vaccine. The source was CD4+ T cells sorted from PBMCs, collected around 5 days after the first yellow fever vaccination.

The CDR3 nucleotides are TGTGCCAGTAGTAACCCCACGGGGAGGCCCGCAACCTATGGCTACACCTTC. Translation: CASSNPTGRPATYGYTF. V gene TRBV19 combines with J gene TRBJ1-2; D call uncertain. The CDR3 runs 17 residues. CDR1 is LNHDA, CDR2 SQIVND, per germline (reference sequence). V was shortened by 4 bases and J by 4 bases, with 22 bases between the two germline ends.